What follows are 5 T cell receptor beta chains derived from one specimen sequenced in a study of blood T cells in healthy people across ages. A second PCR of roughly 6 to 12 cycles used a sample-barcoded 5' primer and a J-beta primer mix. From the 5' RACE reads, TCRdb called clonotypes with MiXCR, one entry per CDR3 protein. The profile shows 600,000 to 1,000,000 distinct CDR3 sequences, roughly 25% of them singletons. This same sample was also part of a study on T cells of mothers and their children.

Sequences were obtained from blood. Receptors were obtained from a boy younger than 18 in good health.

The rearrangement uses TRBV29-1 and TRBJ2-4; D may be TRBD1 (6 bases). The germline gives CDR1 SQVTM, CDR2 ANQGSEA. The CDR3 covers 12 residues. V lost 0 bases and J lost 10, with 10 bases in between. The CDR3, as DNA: TGCAGCGTTGAAGATGCAGGGGAGATTCAGTACTTC. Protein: CSVEDAGEIQYF.

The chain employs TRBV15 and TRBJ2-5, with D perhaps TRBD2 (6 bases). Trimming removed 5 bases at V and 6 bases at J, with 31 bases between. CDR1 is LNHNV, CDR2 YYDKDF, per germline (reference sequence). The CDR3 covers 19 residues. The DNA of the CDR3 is TGTGCCACCAGCCAGAGTCCCCGTAGTCGGGAGCTATATTGGAAGACCCAGTACTTC. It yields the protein CATSQSPRSRELYWKTQYF.

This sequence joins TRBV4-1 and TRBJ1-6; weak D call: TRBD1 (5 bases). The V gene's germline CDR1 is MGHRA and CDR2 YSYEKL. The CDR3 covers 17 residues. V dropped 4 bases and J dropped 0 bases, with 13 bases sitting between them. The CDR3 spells CASSPRRQSSYNSPLHF. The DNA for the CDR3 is TGCGCCAGCAGCCCTCGCCGACAGAGCTCCTATAATTCACCCCTCCACTTT.

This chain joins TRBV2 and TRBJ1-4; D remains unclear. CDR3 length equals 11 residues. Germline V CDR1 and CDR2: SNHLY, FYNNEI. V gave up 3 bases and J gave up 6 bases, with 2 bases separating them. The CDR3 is CASSEDEKLFF. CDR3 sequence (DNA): TGTGCCAGCAGTGAGGATGAAAAACTGTTTTTT.

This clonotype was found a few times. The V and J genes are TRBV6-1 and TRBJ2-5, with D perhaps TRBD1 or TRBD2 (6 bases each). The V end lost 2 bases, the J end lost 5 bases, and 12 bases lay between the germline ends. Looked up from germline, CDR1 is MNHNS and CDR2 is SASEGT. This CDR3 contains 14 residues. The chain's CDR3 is CASSENGGRETQYF. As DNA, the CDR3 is TGTGCCAGCAGTGAAAATGGGGGGCGGGAGACCCAGTACTTC.